Listed here are 8 T cell receptor beta chains from one sample, sequenced in a study of blood T cell repertoires in COVID-19. Assay used: immunoSEQ multiplex PCR; TCRdb lists only in-frame clones, some missing. Of about 110,000 clones listed, over 65% are singletons. What was sequenced was peripheral blood. These receptors were collected from a woman between 40 and 50 years old with acute or convalescent COVID-19.

This clone appeared a single time. The chain uses TRBV29-1 and TRBJ1-1, with a weak D call TRBD1 (5 bases). The CDR3 extends over 12 amino acids. V dropped 7 bases and J dropped 13 bases, with 22 bases sitting between them. Per the germline V gene, CDR1 is SQVTM and CDR2 is ANQGSEA. The CDR3 loop reads CSAHQGDPKLFF. DNA for the CDR3: TGCAGCGCCCATCAGGGTGATCCGAAGCTTTTCTTT.

The chain uses TRBV7-2 and TRBJ2-1; D uncertain. Germline V gene data show CDR1 as SGHTA and CDR2 as FQGNSA. Trimming shortened V by 5 bases and J by 0 bases, and 11 bases separated the two germline ends. This CDR3 has 15 amino acids. In nucleotides, the CDR3 is TGTGCCAGCAGCCAGACTCGTAGCTCCTACAATGAGCAGTTCTTC. Its protein is CASSQTRSSYNEQFF.

The chain employs TRBV20-1 and TRBJ2-7; D is ambiguous. Per the germline V gene, CDR1 is DFQATT and CDR2 is SNEGSKA (reference sequence). The V end was cut by 3 bases, the J end by 3 bases, with 12 bases between. The CDR3 loop spans 13 amino acids. The CDR3 DNA sequence: TGCAGTGCTAGTGATCCAGGCGACTACGAGCAGTACTTC. Residues: CSASDPGDYEQYF.

There are a few counts of this clone. The J gene is TRBJ1-5, the V gene TRBV6-1; D ambiguous. Trimming left V 1 base short and J 0 bases short, with 13 bases between. CDR3 length equals 17 residues. Germline V CDR1 and CDR2: MNHNS, SASEGT. CDR3 in amino acids: CASSEGGQVYSNQPQHF. The CDR3 DNA follows: TGTGCCAGCAGTGAAGGTGGGCAGGTCTATAGCAATCAGCCCCAGCATTTT.

This CDR3 reads CASRWDGSSYEQYF. The CDR3 DNA reads as TGCGCCAGCAGGTGGGACGGGAGCTCCTACGAGCAGTACTTC. The rearrangement joins TRBV5-1 to TRBJ2-7; D is possibly TRBD2 (6 bases). Trimming stripped 5 bases from V and 0 bases from J, with 12 bases between. This CDR3 has 14 residues. In germline, CDR1 is SGHRS, CDR2 YFSETQ.

The chain recombines TRBV28 with TRBJ1-1; D is perhaps TRBD1 (5 bases). This CDR3 is built from 14 residues. Trimming took 1 base from V and 6 from J, leaving 12 bases between them. From germline, CDR1 is MDHEN and CDR2 SYDVKM. CDR3 protein: CASSLSRDRPEAFF. The CDR3 DNA is TGTGCCAGCAGTTTATCCAGGGATAGGCCTGAAGCTTTCTTT. The full variable domain, in which reference TRBV28 and TRBJ1-1 provide the parts outside the CDR3, is DVKVTQSSRYLVKRTGEKVFLECVQDMDHENMFWYRQDPGLGLRLIYFSYDVKMKEKGDIPEGYSVSREKKERFSLILESASTNQTSMYLCASSLSRDRPEAFFGQGTRLTVV.

The chain has TRBV19 and TRBJ2-3; a possible D gene is TRBD2 (5 bases). The germline CDR1 and CDR2 sequences are LNHDA and SQIVND (reference sequence). V was shortened by 5 bases and J by 6 bases, with 12 bases between the two germline ends. The CDR3 runs 13 residues. CDR3 bases: TGTGCCAGTAGTTCCCCTAAGCGGGATACGCAGTATTTT. Protein: CASSSPKRDTQYF.

The chain has TRBV6-6 and TRBJ2-7; 9 positions agree with TRBD1. This CDR3 region has 14 residues. The V gene end was trimmed by 7 bases and the J gene end by 4 bases; junction bases not matched to a gene: 8. Per the germline V gene, CDR1 is MNHNY and CDR2 is SVGAGI (reference sequence). CDR3 nucleotide sequence: TGTGCCAGCAACATACAGGGGGCAGAATACGAGCAGTACTTC. Protein: CASNIQGAEYEQYF.